Below, 26 T cell receptor beta chains from the same sample are listed, as sequenced in a study of Ad26.COV2.S vaccination and SARS-CoV-2 variants. Sequencing used immunoSEQ multiplex PCR; TCRdb keeps in-frame clones, though not all of them. The table records fewer than 400,000 clones, less than 90% of them present only once. Treatment here: roughly 19 received Ad26.COV2.S at low or high dose, single or two shots; about 5 received placebo; per-sample allocation not given. The study sampled participants on day 63 after the first vaccine or placebo injection. The specimen comprised peripheral blood, sampled in a trial of Ad26.COV2.S vaccine versus placebo. The receptor set was obtained from a person between 18 and 59 years old who received the Ad26.COV2.S COVID-19 vaccine or a placebo.

This chain uses TRBV19 with TRBJ2-7; no reliable D call. Germline CDR1 reads LNHDA; CDR2 reads SQIVND (reference sequence). The CDR3 has 18 residues. Trimming cost V 0 bases and J 0 bases, with 18 bases left between them. As DNA, the CDR3 is TGTGCCAGTAGTATAGAAGGCCCTAACAGAGCCTACTCCTACGAGCAGTACTTC. Protein: CASSIEGPNRAYSYEQYF.

This clone was recorded a few times. This chain connects TRBV30 to TRBJ1-2; D gene uncertain. Germline V lookup: CDR1 GTSNPN, CDR2 SVGIG (reference sequence). This CDR3 spans 12 amino acids. V lost 5 bases and J lost 7, with 14 bases in between. The CDR3 here is CAWGVGGSGYTF. In nucleotides, the CDR3 is TGTGCCTGGGGAGTTGGCGGGTCTGGCTACACCTTC.

The J gene is TRBJ1-5, the V gene TRBV2, with D perhaps TRBD1 (6 bases). The V end was cut by 4 bases, the J end by 9 bases, with 19 bases between. The CDR3 has 15 amino acids. Germline-derived CDR1 and CDR2 are SNHLY and FYNNEI. The CDR3 loop reads CASSVTGSWSGPQHF. CDR3 nucleotide sequence: TGTGCCAGCAGTGTGACAGGTAGCTGGTCGGGGCCCCAGCATTTT.

The chain couples TRBV11-2 to TRBJ1-5, with no clear D. The V and J ends lost 5 bases and 1 base respectively, with 12 bases between them. Germline V gene sequence: CDR1 SGHAT, CDR2 FQNNGV. The CDR3 covers 15 residues. The CDR3 is CASSPGVNSNQPQHF. For the CDR3, the DNA is TGTGCCAGCAGCCCTGGGGTGAACAGCAATCAGCCCCAGCATTTT.

This clone has just one count. The rearrangement joins TRBV10-3 to TRBJ2-3; D is ambiguous. V gave up 4 bases and J gave up 0 bases, with 8 bases separating them. This CDR3 contains 14 residues. CDR1 and CDR2 from the germline V gene are ENHRY and SYGVKD. In DNA, the CDR3 is TGTGCCATCAGTGGGCACGAAAGCACAGATACGCAGTATTTT. It translates to CAISGHESTDTQYF.

V gene TRBV5-6 combines with J gene TRBJ1-4, with TRBD1 identical over 8 bases. There are 16 residues in the CDR3. Germline loops: CDR1 SGHDT, CDR2 YYEEEE. The V and J ends lost 1 base and 7 bases, in that order; junction bases with no gene match: 9. The DNA for the CDR3 is TGTGCCAGCAGCTTGCCCCCGGACAGGGACGGTGAAAAACTGTTTTTT. Amino acids: CASSLPPDRDGEKLFF.

The rearrangement links TRBV18 to TRBJ1-1; D is possibly TRBD1 (6 bases). This CDR3 comprises 17 residues. Germline V CDR1 and CDR2: KGHSH, LQKENI. Trimming cost V 3 bases and J 0 bases, with 17 bases left between them. The CDR3 DNA reads TGTGCCAGCTCACCCCCGTTGGACAGAACAATGAACACTGAAGCTTTCTTT. It encodes CASSPPLDRTMNTEAFF.

The chain joins TRBV6-1 to TRBJ1-2; 9 bases match TRBD1. After removal of 6 bases from V and 8 bases from J, the junction contained 13 bases not matched to a gene. Germline CDR1 and CDR2: MNHNS and SASEGT. The CDR3 sequence is 15 residues long. CDR3 sequence reads: CASRPRDRDLPGYTF. The DNA of the CDR3 is TGTGCCAGCAGACCCCGGGACAGGGATCTCCCCGGCTACACCTTC.

V and J are TRBV27 and TRBJ1-1, with 7 bases fitting TRBD1. Losses at the gene ends were 0 bases for V and 4 bases for J; bases not matched to a gene: 8. Germline V lookup: CDR1 MNHEY, CDR2 SMNVEV (reference sequence). The CDR3 totals 16 residues. The CDR3 sequence is CASSLSVQGPSTEAFF. CDR3 DNA sequence: TGTGCCAGCAGTTTATCGGTACAGGGGCCAAGCACTGAAGCTTTCTTT.

This chain joins TRBV3-1 (or the pseudogene TRBV3-2) and TRBJ1-1; no firm D call. Germline V lookup: CDR1 LGHDT, CDR2 YNNKEL (reference sequence). Trimming left V 4 bases short and J 12 bases short, with 18 bases between. The CDR3 is 13 amino acids. CDR3 DNA sequence: TGTGCCAGCAGCCGCAGCCCCGTCGGTACGCCTTTCTTT. Translated, it gives CASSRSPVGTPFF.

The V call is TRBV19, the J call TRBJ2-1; D gene ambiguous. CDR1 is LNHDA, CDR2 SQIVND, per germline (reference sequence). Trimming cost V 3 bases and J 10 bases, with 13 bases left between them. The CDR3 loop spans 13 amino acids. CDR3 DNA sequence: TGTGCCAGTAGTATCCCTCTAGGTGGAGAGCAGTTCTTC. Translated, it gives CASSIPLGGEQFF.

The J gene is TRBJ2-7, the V gene TRBV9; perhaps D is TRBD1 or TRBD2 (5 bases each). The CDR3 runs to 14 residues. The germline gives CDR1 SGDLS, CDR2 YYNGEE. Trimming shortened V by 4 bases and J by 1 base, and 12 bases separated the two germline ends. The CDR3 DNA is TGTGCCAGCAGCCCCGGGACGGGTTCCTACGAGCAGTACTTC. This gives the protein CASSPGTGSYEQYF.

The CDR3 sequence: CASTDLYGYTF. CDR3 bases: TGTGCCAGCACCGACCTTTATGGCTACACCTTC. The rearrangement joins TRBV6-5 to TRBJ1-2; D remains unclear. Germline values: CDR1 MNHEY, CDR2 SVGAGI. The CDR3 sequence is 11 residues long. The V end was cut by 7 bases, the J end by 5 bases, with 8 bases between.

The chain recombines TRBV18 with TRBJ1-2; tentatively, D is TRBD1 (6 bases). This CDR3 spans 13 amino acids. V was shortened by 3 bases and J by 4 bases, with 9 bases between the two germline ends. CDR1 is KGHSH, CDR2 LQKENI, per germline. This CDR3 is CASSPGGLYGYTF. The CDR3 DNA follows: TGTGCCAGCTCACCGGGGGGGCTCTATGGCTACACCTTC.

The genes are TRBV10-3 and TRBJ1-3, with 7 bases identical to TRBD1. V was clipped by 4 bases and J by 1 base; unmatched bases: 7. The germline gives CDR1 ENHRY, CDR2 SYGVKD. The CDR3 spans 16 residues. CDR3 amino acids: CAISGQGQWSGNTIYF. The CDR3, as DNA: TGTGCCATCAGTGGGCAGGGACAGTGGTCTGGAAACACCATATATTTT.

The CDR3 DNA sequence: TGTGCCAGCAGTTACACTAGCAGCACCGGGGAGCTGTTTTTT. It is translated as CASSYTSSTGELFF. The chain links TRBV6-5 to TRBJ2-2; TRBD2 is a possible D gene (6 bases). V lost 2 bases to trimming and J lost 4 bases, with 8 bases between them. This CDR3 contains 14 residues. The germline V gene encodes CDR1 MNHEY and CDR2 SVGAGI.

The chain employs TRBV11-2 and TRBJ1-1, with D possibly TRBD1 on 5 matching bases. CDR1 is SGHAT, CDR2 FQNNGV, per germline. The CDR3 is 15 amino acids. V dropped 1 base and J dropped 5 bases, with 14 bases sitting between them. The CDR3 coding sequence is TGTGCCAGCAGCTTAGGCGTGGACTGGGGGACTGAAGCTTTCTTT. Protein sequence: CASSLGVDWGTEAFF. The complete variable domain, with remaining parts taken from reference TRBV11-2 and TRBJ1-1, reads EAGVAQSPRYKIIEKRQSVAFWCNPISGHATLYWYQQILGQGPKLLIQFQNNGVVDDSQLPKDRFSAERLKGVDSTLKIQPAKLEDSAVYLCASSLGVDWGTEAFFGQGTRLTVV.

The rearrangement uses TRBV4-1 and TRBJ2-3; 10 bases are a match to TRBD1. Germline V CDR1 and CDR2: MGHRA, YSYEKL. CDR3 length: 17 amino acids. The ends lost 0 bases at V and 3 bases at J; junction bases unmatched: 6. The CDR3 DNA reads as TGCGCCAGCAGCCAAGATCTGGGGACAGGGGTGACAGATACGCAGTATTTT. Its protein is CASSQDLGTGVTDTQYF.

This rearrangement joins TRBV11-2 to TRBJ1-3, with TRBD1 matching over 7 bases. The CDR3 covers 17 residues. Per the germline V gene, CDR1 is SGHAT and CDR2 is FQNNGV. Trimming removed 2 bases from V and 3 bases from J; junction bases left unmatched: 10. This chain's CDR3 is CASSLRTGPTGGNTIYF. The CDR3, as DNA: TGTGCCAGCAGCTTAAGGACAGGCCCAACGGGTGGAAACACCATATATTTT.

The V gene is TRBV7-8, the J gene TRBJ1-5; D is uncertain. The V gene lost 0 bases and the J gene lost 1 base, with 7 bases spanning the gap. Germline V gene data show CDR1 as SGHVS and CDR2 as FQNEAQ. The CDR3 covers 15 residues. The CDR3 nucleotides read TGTGCCAGCAGCTTAGCGCTCTGGAGCAATCAGCCCCAGCATTTT. Its protein product is CASSLALWSNQPQHF. Full variable domain (missing parts from reference TRBV7-8 and TRBJ1-5): GAGVSQSPRYKVAKRGQDVALRCDPISGHVSLFWYQQALGQGPEFLTYFQNEAQLDKSGLPSDRFFAERPEGSVSTLKIQRTQQEDSAVYLCASSLALWSNQPQHFGDGTRLSIL.

V is TRBV18 and J is TRBJ1-1; 7 bases map to TRBD1. Germline CDR1 is KGHSH and CDR2 is LQKENI. The junction had 5 bases not matched to a gene; V was cut back by 6 bases and J by 1 base. The CDR3 covers 14 residues. DNA of the CDR3: TGTGCCAGCTCCTCGACAGGGACGAACACTGAAGCTTTCTTT. This codes for CASSSTGTNTEAFF.

This clone has just one count. This chain connects TRBV5-1 to TRBJ1-4, with D perhaps TRBD1 (6 bases). Germline V gene data show CDR1 as SGHRS and CDR2 as YFSETQ. Between the trimmed V and J ends, which lost 0 bases and 0 bases, there was a span of 9 bases. The CDR3 loop spans 16 amino acids. The CDR3 DNA is TGCGCCAGCAGCTTGGGGCAGGGGACAACTAATGAAAAACTGTTTTTT. It is translated as CASSLGQGTTNEKLFF.

The V and J genes are TRBV5-1 and TRBJ2-2, with TRBD1 matching over 7 bases. Germline loops: CDR1 SGHRS, CDR2 YFSETQ. The V segment lost 0 bases and the J segment 5 bases; nucleotides outside the gene matches: 4. This CDR3 region has 15 residues. The CDR3 nucleotides are TGCGCCAGCAGCTTGGCGACAGGGACGACCGGGGAGCTGTTTTTT. It translates to CASSLATGTTGELFF. The entire variable domain, with the rest obtained from reference TRBV5-1 and TRBJ2-2, is as follows: KAGVTQTPRYLIKTRGQQVTLSCSPISGHRSVSWYQQTPGQGLQFLFEYFSETQRNKGNFPGRFSGRQFSNSRSEMNVSTLELGDSALYLCASSLATGTTGELFFGEGSRLTVL.

The chain combines TRBV19 with TRBJ2-2, with D possibly TRBD1 on 6 matching bases. Trimming left V 8 bases short and J 6 bases short, with 10 bases between. CDR1 is LNHDA and CDR2 is SQIVND in the germline V gene (reference sequence). The CDR3 totals 12 residues. In nucleotides, the CDR3 is TGTGCCAGTCACAGGGACCCCGGGGAGCTGTTTTTT. This sequence encodes CASHRDPGELFF.

This chain uses TRBV27 with TRBJ1-2; D is unresolved. The germline V and J ends were trimmed by 2 bases and 0 bases, with 16 bases remaining between them. Germline CDR1 and CDR2: MNHEY and SMNVEV (reference sequence). The CDR3 contains 17 residues. CDR3 protein: CASSLRGGPSANYGYTF. The CDR3 DNA sequence: TGTGCCAGCAGTTTAAGAGGTGGACCGTCAGCTAACTATGGCTACACCTTC.

The chain couples TRBV6-2 or TRBV6-3 to TRBJ2-7; D is ambiguous. Germline assignment: CDR1 MNHEY and CDR2 SVGEGT. The CDR3 sequence is 18 residues long. V shed 0 bases and J shed 3 bases, with 21 bases lying between them. Written as DNA, the CDR3 is TGTGCCAGCAGTTACTCGATCGAAGGGAAGTCAAGTCTCTACGAGCAGTACTTC. Its translation is CASSYSIEGKSSLYEQYF.